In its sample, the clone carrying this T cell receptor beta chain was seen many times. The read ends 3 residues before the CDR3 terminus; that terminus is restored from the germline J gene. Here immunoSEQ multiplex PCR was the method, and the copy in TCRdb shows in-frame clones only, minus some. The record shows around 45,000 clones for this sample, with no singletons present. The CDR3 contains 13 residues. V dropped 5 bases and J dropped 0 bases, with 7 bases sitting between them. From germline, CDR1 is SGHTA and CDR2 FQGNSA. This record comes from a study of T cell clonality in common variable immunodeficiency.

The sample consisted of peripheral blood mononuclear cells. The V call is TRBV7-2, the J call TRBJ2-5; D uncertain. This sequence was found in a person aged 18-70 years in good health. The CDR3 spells CASSPRYQETQYF. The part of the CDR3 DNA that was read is TGTGCCAGCAGCCCCCGGTACCAAGAGACC.